The 3 T cell receptor beta chains given below trace back to one sample, sequenced in a study of T cells after yellow fever vaccination. TCRdb re-called the 5' RACE reads through MiXCR, storing one row per CDR3 protein. The table records hundreds of thousands of distinct CDR3 sequences, about 7.8% of them present only once. The starting material was PBMCs, obtained more than 35 days after the first yellow fever vaccination. Receptors were obtained from a young man who received the YFV17D yellow fever vaccine.

The CDR3: CAISDYGYTF. CDR3 nucleotides: TGTGCCATCAGCGACTATGGCTACACCTTC. The chain is built from TRBV10-3 and TRBJ1-2; D call uncertain. Per germline, CDR1 ENHRY and CDR2 SYGVKD. The CDR3 is 10 residues long. Trimming cost V 6 bases and J 3 bases, with 2 bases left between them.

This clonotype was seen a handful of times. The chain couples TRBV5-6 to TRBJ2-3, with 9 bases that match TRBD2. The CDR3 runs to 16 residues. Trimming cost V 2 bases and J 5 bases; bases outside gene matches: 9. Germline values: CDR1 SGHDT, CDR2 YYEEEE. The CDR3 here is CASSFGVAGVEDTQYF. The CDR3 DNA is TGTGCCAGCAGCTTCGGGGTAGCGGGGGTAGAAGATACGCAGTATTTT.

In this sample, this clonotype turned up a few times. The chain combines TRBV2 with TRBJ1-2; D gene uncertain. The CDR3 runs to 13 residues. V gave up 7 bases and J gave up 9 bases, with 18 bases separating them. The germline gives CDR1 SNHLY, CDR2 FYNNEI. CDR3 in amino acids: CASTAERVESYTF. Here the CDR3 DNA reads TGTGCCAGCACGGCCGAGCGGGTGGAGAGCTACACCTTC.